Below are 3 T cell receptor beta chains sequenced from a single sample in a study of response to subunit inactivated influenza vaccine. TCRdb reprocessed the RT-PCR reads via MiXCR and lists one record per CDR3 protein. The table shows approximately 490,000 distinct CDR3 sequences, with approximately 7.7% occurring only once. Sequenced material: PBMCs from blood, taken less than 30 months after vaccination. The source of these receptors is a man aged 45 to 75 who received an inactivated influenza vaccine.

This clonotype was detected only a few times. The chain links TRBV9 to TRBJ2-7; D may be TRBD2 (6 bases). The V and J ends lost 0 bases and 2 bases respectively, with 9 bases between them. Germline CDR1 reads SGDLS; CDR2 reads YYNGEE. The CDR3 has 14 residues. The CDR3 DNA reads as TGTGCCAGCAGCGTAGGGCCTAGCGCCTACGAGCAGTACTTC. Translation gives CASSVGPSAYEQYF.

This clonotype was detected many times. The chain joins TRBV4-3 to TRBJ2-2; TRBD2 might be the D (5 bases). Germline V gives CDR1 LGHNA, CDR2 YSLEER. The CDR3 totals 16 residues. The V gene lost 1 base and the J gene lost 3 bases, with 12 bases spanning the gap. DNA of the CDR3: TGCGCCAGCAGCCAAGCCCTAGCAGAGTACACCGGGGAGCTGTTTTTT. It encodes CASSQALAEYTGELFF.

J is TRBJ2-7 and V is TRBV2, with 9 positions matching TRBD2. The CDR3 totals 14 residues. Trimming at V came to 5 bases and at J to 3 bases, leaving 5 bases not matched to a gene. CDR1 SNHLY and CDR2 FYNNEI come from the germline V gene. CDR3 sequence reads: CASSQLAGVYEQYF. CDR3 DNA sequence: TGTGCCAGCAGTCAGTTAGCGGGAGTCTACGAGCAGTACTTC.